These 3 T cell receptor beta chains were all obtained from the same sample, sequenced in a study of metastatic and nonmetastatic thyroid tumors. TCRdb re-called the PCR reads through MiXCR. The sample contains about 34,000 clones, 35% to 45% of which appear only once. The entire patient cohort was treatment-naive prior to thyroid surgery. What was sequenced was tumor tissue. These receptor sequences come from a female donor with papillary thyroid cancer or a benign thyroid nodule (not recorded which). Some clones in this sample may be carry-over from other donors' samples.

This clone was recorded a few times. The rearrangement joins TRBV10-1 to TRBJ2-7, with a possible D match to TRBD1 (6 bases). The CDR3 consists of 14 residues. Trimming stripped 4 bases from V and 1 base from J, with 11 bases between. CDR1 WNHNN and CDR2 SYGVQD come from the germline V gene (reference sequence). Written as DNA, the CDR3 is TGCGCCAGCAGTGCTGGGACACGATCCTACGAGCAGTACTTC. Protein sequence: CASSAGTRSYEQYF.

This clone was counted only a few times. The V gene is TRBV28, the J gene TRBJ1-6, with D hard to call. The CDR3 is 14 amino acids. The V end was cut by 3 bases, the J end by 6 bases, with 9 bases between. Per germline, CDR1 MDHEN and CDR2 SYDVKM. The CDR3 spells CASSFLTRNSPLHF. DNA of the CDR3: TGTGCCAGCAGTTTTTTAACGCGTAATTCACCCCTCCACTTT.

This clone was detected a few times. The chain joins TRBV6-1 to TRBJ2-7; D unclear. The ends were cut back, 8 bases at V and 6 bases at J, with 11 bases in the middle. The CDR3 consists of 11 residues. CDR1 is MNHNS and CDR2 is SASEGT in the germline V gene. The CDR3 spells CASGYSGEQYF. CDR3 bases: TGTGCCAGCGGCTATTCGGGCGAGCAGTACTTC.